The sequence of this T cell receptor (beta chain) was determined in a study of cytomegalovirus exposure and HLA in healthy donors. Notes on the study in general: The authors listed 150 or so TCR beta chains as cytomegalovirus-associated. Solely CMV serostatus was available to characterize immune exposure. CMV antigen specificity of a few CMV-associated chains was confirmed in vitro.

The PCR employed 60 Vbeta primers together with 13 Jbeta primers. Source study methods: A follow-up analysis tallied about 80 million unique TCR beta chains, roughly 11 million shared. The data were produced by immunoSEQ multiplex PCR, yet TCRdb's version contains in-frame clones alone and is incomplete. V and J calls and clone size are copied from that table; D and trimming were computed from the DNA. The sample includes around 210,000 clones, over 75% of them seen just once. CDR3 size: 15 residues. Losses at the gene ends were 4 bases for V and 2 bases for J; bases not matched to a gene: 3. From germline, CDR1 is MNHEY and CDR2 SMNVEV (reference sequence). Of note for this clone: The target antigen is unknown.

Material: PBMCs. The sequence was collected from a boy aged 5-17 years in good health and CMV-seronegative. The rearrangement joins TRBV27 to TRBJ2-5, with 11 positions matching TRBD1. The CDR3 DNA sequence: TGTGCCAGCAGTTGGGACAGGGGGTGGCAAGAGACCCAGTACTTC. It encodes CASSWDRGWQETQYF.